Below, 23 T cell receptor beta chains from the same sample are listed, as sequenced in a study of Ad26.COV2.S vaccination and SARS-CoV-2 variants. Sequencing used immunoSEQ multiplex PCR; TCRdb keeps in-frame clones, though not all of them. The data show approximately 340,000 clones, about 88% seen once. Sample treatment: roughly 18 received Ad26.COV2.S at low or high dose, single or two shots; roughly 5 received placebo; per-sample allocation not given. After the first vaccine or placebo injection, samples were drawn on day 63. Sequenced material: peripheral blood, taken in a trial of Ad26.COV2.S vaccine versus placebo. The origin of the receptors is a person between 18 and 60 years old who received the Ad26.COV2.S COVID-19 vaccine or a placebo.

The chain recombines TRBV2 with TRBJ2-6; 8 bases map to TRBD2. The CDR3 covers 15 residues. Trimming took 2 bases from V and 4 from J; bases not matched to a gene: 1. Germline loops: CDR1 SNHLY, CDR2 FYNNEI. The chain's CDR3 is CASSESGGGANVLTF. CDR3 DNA: TGTGCCAGCAGTGAAAGCGGGGGAGGGGCCAACGTCCTGACTTTC.

The V and J genes are TRBV11-2 and TRBJ1-4, with D unclear. Germline V CDR1 and CDR2: SGHAT, FQNNGV. The CDR3 runs 16 residues. V was trimmed by 2 bases and J by 7 bases, leaving 17 bases between them. CDR3 sequence reads: CASSLPSVRASEKLFF. The CDR3 DNA sequence: TGTGCCAGCAGCTTACCATCCGTTCGGGCCTCTGAAAAACTGTTTTTT. The complete variable domain, with remaining parts taken from reference TRBV11-2 and TRBJ1-4, reads EAGVAQSPRYKIIEKRQSVAFWCNPISGHATLYWYQQILGQGPKLLIQFQNNGVVDDSQLPKDRFSAERLKGVDSTLKIQPAKLEDSAVYLCASSLPSVRASEKLFFGSGTQLSVL.

The J gene is TRBJ2-2, the V gene TRBV4-3; maybe TRBD2 (6 bases). The germline CDR1 and CDR2 sequences are LGHNA and YSLEER. This CDR3 is built from 14 residues. The V end was cut by 3 bases, the J end by 5 bases, with 10 bases between. The CDR3 DNA sequence: TGCGCCAGCAGCCAGTTACTAGCTACCGGGGAGCTGTTTTTT. Amino acids: CASSQLLATGELFF.

This clone was seen just once. V usage is TRBV6-1 and J usage is TRBJ1-5; no reliable D call. The CDR3 runs 13 residues. Trimming shortened V by 0 bases and J by 7 bases, and 7 bases separated the two germline ends. In germline, CDR1 is MNHNS, CDR2 SASEGT. The CDR3 here is CASSEALRQPQHF. In nucleotides, the CDR3 is TGTGCCAGCAGTGAAGCGCTTCGGCAGCCCCAGCATTTT.

The chain has TRBV12-3 or TRBV12-4 and TRBJ2-5; TRBD1 aligns across 7 bases. Trimming took 6 bases from V and 2 from J; bases not matched to a gene: 0. CDR3 size: 12 residues. In DNA form, the CDR3 reads TGTGCCAGCAGGACAGGGCAAGAGACCCAGTACTTC. Its translation is CASRTGQETQYF.

The chain recombines TRBV18 with TRBJ1-6; D ambiguous. There are 15 residues in the CDR3. Per germline, CDR1 KGHSH and CDR2 LQKENI. V lost 3 bases and J lost 8, with 14 bases in between. In nucleotides, the CDR3 is TGTGCCAGCTCACCTACTACAGCGTCGGATTCACCCCTCCACTTT. It encodes CASSPTTASDSPLHF.

The chain joins TRBV12-3 or TRBV12-4 to TRBJ1-2, with D possibly matching TRBD1 (5 bases). CDR3 length equals 13 residues. V lost 7 bases to trimming and J lost 5 bases, with 14 bases between them. CDR3 bases: TGTGCCAGCACCAGGACAATGGGATATGGCTACACCTTC. It translates to CASTRTMGYGYTF.

The chain combines TRBV12-3 or TRBV12-4 with TRBJ1-5, with 8 bases fitting TRBD1. V was pared by 5 bases and J by 4 bases, with 1 base of the junction left unmatched. CDR3 size: 13 residues. The CDR3 DNA reads TGTGCCAGCAGTCGACAGGGGAATCAGCCCCAGCATTTT. Protein: CASSRQGNQPQHF.

This chain joins TRBV7-2 and TRBJ2-1; D possibly matches TRBD1 or TRBD2 (5 bases each). Germline CDR1 SGHTA, CDR2 FQGNSA. Trimming removed 5 bases at V and 5 bases at J, with 16 bases between. The CDR3 runs to 15 residues. CDR3 sequence reads: CASSQGPDRNNEQFF. DNA for the CDR3: TGTGCCAGCAGCCAGGGACCTGATAGGAACAATGAGCAGTTCTTC.

The rearrangement uses TRBV6-6 and TRBJ2-5; 7 positions agree with TRBD1. V lost 6 bases and J lost 3; bases outside the gene matches: 7. Germline values: CDR1 MNHNY, CDR2 SVGAGI (reference sequence). The CDR3 runs 14 residues. The CDR3 sequence is CASSRGGLKETQYF. In DNA, the CDR3 is TGTGCCAGCAGCCGAGGGGGCCTAAAAGAGACCCAGTACTTC.

CDR3 amino acids: CASSQGTSGYTGELFF. DNA of the CDR3: TGTGCCAGCAGCCAAGGGACTAGCGGTTACACCGGGGAGCTGTTTTTT. The chain links TRBV5-5 to TRBJ2-2; 11 nucleotides match TRBD2. Germline CDR1 is SGHKS and CDR2 is YYEKEE (reference sequence). The ends lost 4 bases at V and 3 bases at J; junction bases unmatched: 5. The CDR3 spans 16 residues.

The chain links TRBV20-1 to TRBJ2-3, with TRBD1 identical over 8 bases. Trimming removed 5 bases from V and 11 bases from J; junction bases left unmatched: 6. Looked up from germline, CDR1 is DFQATT and CDR2 is SNEGSKA (reference sequence). There are 11 residues in the CDR3. CDR3 bases: TGCAGTGCTCCCGACGACAGGGGGCAGTATTTT. It specifies CSAPDDRGQYF.

CDR3 loop: CASSSRTDTGELFF. Here the CDR3 DNA reads TGTGCCAGCTCATCTAGGACTGACACCGGGGAGCTGTTTTTT. This chain connects TRBV18 to TRBJ2-2; TRBD2 is a possible D gene (5 bases). This CDR3 contains 14 residues. Germline assignment: CDR1 KGHSH and CDR2 LQKENI. Trimming pared 5 bases from V and 3 bases from J, leaving 10 bases between.

The chain is built from TRBV7-9 and TRBJ1-2; D perhaps matches TRBD1 (5 bases). The CDR3 is 17 residues long. Trimming took 2 bases from V and 5 from J, leaving 21 bases between them. Germline CDR1 and CDR2: SEHNR and FQNEAQ (reference sequence). The DNA for the CDR3 is TGTGCCAGCAGCTTAAACCCGGGCGACAGTCGGCAGTATGGCTACACCTTC. Translation: CASSLNPGDSRQYGYTF.

The sample holds many counts of this clone. J is TRBJ2-7 and V is TRBV2; D might be TRBD1 (6 bases). CDR1 is SNHLY and CDR2 is FYNNEI in the germline V gene. Trimming removed 8 bases at V and 4 bases at J, with 12 bases between. The CDR3 contains 12 residues. CDR3 in amino acids: CASGLGAYEQYF. In nucleotides, the CDR3 is TGTGCCAGCGGGTTGGGGGCGTACGAGCAGTACTTC.

The chain uses TRBV10-3 and TRBJ1-1; 9 bases are a match to TRBD1. After removal of 5 bases from V and 3 bases from J, the junction contained 4 bases not matched to a gene. Germline V gene sequence: CDR1 ENHRY, CDR2 SYGVKD. The CDR3 sequence is 14 residues long. DNA of the CDR3: TGTGCCATCAGTCGGACAGGGGATGACACTGAAGCTTTCTTT. It encodes CAISRTGDDTEAFF.

The chain has TRBV12-3 or TRBV12-4 and TRBJ1-2; unclear D gene. Trimming left V 3 bases short and J 8 bases short, with 13 bases between. The CDR3 length is 13 residues. The CDR3, as DNA: TGTGCCAGCAGTTTTCGGCATCCATTGGGCTACACCTTC. Translating gives CASSFRHPLGYTF.

This chain links TRBV25-1 with TRBJ2-2, with D perhaps TRBD1 (6 bases). Per the germline V gene, CDR1 is MGHDK and CDR2 is SYGVNS. V was cut by 7 bases and J by 2 bases, with 8 bases left in between. This CDR3 comprises 13 residues. This CDR3 is CASTGHNTGELFF. The CDR3, as DNA: TGTGCCAGCACGGGACATAACACCGGGGAGCTGTTTTTT.

This clone was found once. The chain employs TRBV2 and TRBJ2-5; 10 bases map to TRBD1. The CDR3 loop spans 15 amino acids. Looked up from germline, CDR1 is SNHLY and CDR2 is FYNNEI. V trimming: 3 bases; J trimming: 7 bases; junction bases outside the gene matches: 8. CDR3 protein: CASSDAGTGVRTQYF. For the CDR3, the DNA is TGTGCCAGCAGTGATGCCGGGACAGGGGTCCGGACCCAGTACTTC.

The chain is built from TRBV2 and TRBJ1-2; unclear D gene. The CDR3 covers 12 residues. Per germline, CDR1 SNHLY and CDR2 FYNNEI. Trimming took 4 bases from V and 3 from J, leaving 6 bases between them. The CDR3 nucleotides are TGTGCCAGCAGTGTAGAGTACTATGGCTACACCTTC. Protein: CASSVEYYGYTF.

This clone was detected only once. This chain joins TRBV19 and TRBJ2-4; D may be TRBD2 (6 bases). This CDR3 has 18 amino acids. The germline gives CDR1 LNHDA, CDR2 SQIVND (reference sequence). V lost 2 bases and J 0 bases, leaving 17 bases between the germline ends. CDR3 bases: TGTGCCAGTAGTATAATGCGGGGTCAGCTTCTAGCCAAAAACATTCAGTACTTC. It yields the protein CASSIMRGQLLAKNIQYF.

The chain joins TRBV19 to TRBJ2-7; no reliable D call. The CDR3 spans 12 residues. From germline, CDR1 is LNHDA and CDR2 SQIVND (reference sequence). Trimming shortened V by 4 bases and J by 2 bases, and 6 bases separated the two germline ends. The CDR3 spells CASSTTAYEQYF. As DNA, the CDR3 is TGTGCCAGTAGTACCACGGCCTACGAGCAGTACTTC.

V is TRBV28 and J is TRBJ2-3; either TRBD1 or TRBD2 may fit D (5 bases each). The CDR3 is 13 residues long. Trimming removed 6 bases at V and 0 bases at J, with 7 bases between. In germline, CDR1 is MDHEN, CDR2 SYDVKM. CDR3 in DNA: TGTGCCAGCAGGGGACCAAGCACAGATACGCAGTATTTT. It is translated as CASRGPSTDTQYF.